What follows are 15 T cell receptor beta chains derived from one specimen sequenced in a study of T cells in Graves' hyperthyroidism and ophthalmopathy. Amplified regions were TCR beta CDR3 sequences from RNA transcripts. During a first-round RT-PCR of the TCR CDR3, the HTBI primer set was used. One entry per CDR3 protein results from TCRdb running MiXCR on the multiplex PCR reads. The table records approximately 740,000 distinct CDR3 sequences, 13% to 15% of them present only once. The sample comprised blood. The receptors here all came from a woman aged 18 to 35 with Graves' hyperthyroidism.

This rearrangement joins TRBV7-2 to TRBJ2-7; D gene ambiguous. V was trimmed by 9 bases and J by 9 bases, leaving 12 bases between them. The length of the CDR3 is 10 residues. The germline CDR1 and CDR2 sequences are SGHTA and FQGNSA. CDR3 coding DNA: TGTGCCAGTAGTACCCCAGGGCAGTACTTC. As protein: CASSTPGQYF. The entire variable domain, with the rest obtained from reference TRBV7-2 and TRBJ2-7, is as follows: GAGVSQSPSNKVTEKGKDVELRCDPISGHTALYWYRQSLGQGLEFLIYFQGNSAPDKSGLPSDRFSAERTGGSVSTLTIQRTQQEDSAVYLCASSTPGQYFGPGTRLTVT.

In its sample, this clonotype was seen many times. V is TRBV3-1 and J is TRBJ2-1; the D gene is possibly TRBD2 (5 bases). Germline V CDR1 and CDR2: LGHDT, YNNKEL (reference sequence). Trimming took 4 bases from V and 0 from J, leaving 13 bases between them. This CDR3 has 16 amino acids. The CDR3 nucleotides are TGTGCCAGCAGCCGAGAAACTGGGAGCTCCTACAATGAGCAGTTCTTC. Residues: CASSRETGSSYNEQFF.

This clonotype was counted ten times or more. V is TRBV2 and J is TRBJ2-7; perhaps TRBD2 as D (6 bases). Germline V gene lookup returns CDR1 SNHLY and CDR2 FYNNEI. V lost 3 bases and J lost 2, with 14 bases in between. The CDR3 spans 15 residues. The CDR3 DNA follows: TGTGCCAGCAGTGACCGTCTAGCGAGGACCTACGAGCAGTACTTC. Translation: CASSDRLARTYEQYF.

This chain links TRBV7-3 with TRBJ2-2; D gene uncertain. The CDR3 is made up of 14 amino acids. The germline gives CDR1 SGHTA, CDR2 FQGTGA. Trimming shortened V by 5 bases and J by 6 bases, and 13 bases separated the two germline ends. In DNA form, the CDR3 reads TGTGCCAGCAGCCCTGACGGGCCACCCGGGGAGCTGTTTTTT. This gives the protein CASSPDGPPGELFF.

This clonotype showed up many times. The rearrangement joins TRBV7-9 to TRBJ2-5; D is possibly TRBD2 (5 bases). Germline V CDR1 and CDR2: SEHNR, FQNEAQ (reference sequence). The CDR3 runs 16 residues. V shed 5 bases and J shed 5 bases, with 21 bases lying between them. CDR3 DNA: TGTGCCAGCAGCCTGATCATCCGGATAAGCGGCGAGACCCAGTACTTC. It codes for CASSLIIRISGETQYF. Drawing the rest from reference TRBV7-9 and TRBJ2-5, the complete variable domain is DTGVSQNPRHKITKRGQNVTFRCDPISEHNRLYWYRQTLGQGPEFLTYFQNEAQLEKSRLLSDRFSAERPKGSFSTLEIQRTEQGDSAMYLCASSLIIRISGETQYFGPGTRLLVL.

For this clonotype: A much larger clone is a single base away; this may be a read error. The rearrangement links TRBV6-1 to TRBJ2-7; D is undetermined. The end of the DNA aligns better with TRBJ2-1, so the J call may be wrong. This CDR3 has 14 residues. The germline V gene encodes CDR1 MNHNS and CDR2 SASEGT. CDR3 in DNA: TGTGCCAGCAGTCCTCACGACGGATCCTACGAGCAGTTCTTC. It translates to CASSPHDGSYEQFF.

The V gene is TRBV20-1, the J gene TRBJ2-1; D remains ambiguous. V lost 3 bases, J lost 9 bases, and 18 bases lay in between. Germline CDR1 and CDR2: DFQATT and SNEGSKA (reference sequence). This CDR3 contains 14 residues. The CDR3 here is CSASWRKGPPEQFF. The CDR3 coding sequence is TGCAGTGCTAGTTGGCGCAAAGGTCCTCCTGAGCAGTTCTTC.

The chain joins TRBV25-1 to TRBJ2-7; D may be TRBD1 (6 bases). Germline lookup yields CDR1 MGHDK and CDR2 SYGVNS. V lost 6 bases to trimming and J lost 0 bases, with 9 bases between them. This CDR3 region has 13 residues. The CDR3 loop reads CASRGHLSYEQYF. Written as DNA, the CDR3 is TGTGCCAGCAGGGGACATCTCTCCTACGAGCAGTACTTC.

This clonotype was recorded many times. The chain combines TRBV5-1 with TRBJ1-1; tentatively, D is TRBD1 (6 bases). CDR3 length: 14 residues. CDR1 is SGHRS, CDR2 YFSETQ, per germline. V was trimmed by 4 bases and J by 1 base, leaving 11 bases between them. The CDR3 nucleotides are TGCGCCAGCAGCCCCGAGGGGGAGAACACTGAAGCTTTCTTT. Protein product: CASSPEGENTEAFF.

This chain connects TRBV28 to TRBJ2-3; 7 bases line up with TRBD2. This CDR3 region has 16 residues. J lost 1 base, V lost 6 bases, and 10 bases had no gene match. The germline V gene has CDR1 MDHEN and CDR2 SYDVKM. The CDR3 coding sequence is TGTGCCAGCAGCACCGGGGCGGGAGTGGGCACAGATACGCAGTATTTT. This translates into CASSTGAGVGTDTQYF.

The rearrangement uses TRBV29-1 and TRBJ2-7; 7 bases are a match to TRBD1. The CDR3 loop spans 13 amino acids. Germline CDR1 SQVTM, CDR2 ANQGSEA. Unmatched junction bases numbered 4, after V lost 4 bases and J lost 1 base. As DNA, the CDR3 is TGCAGCGTTGCCGGGACAGAGTCCTACGAGCAGTACTTC. This sequence encodes CSVAGTESYEQYF.

A word on this clonotype: A read error may be the cause here, since a much bigger clone is one base away. The chain couples TRBV30 to TRBJ2-7; D ambiguous. Germline CDR1 and CDR2: GTSNPN and SVGIG (reference sequence). Deletions cut 1 base from V and 2 bases from J, with 3 bases between. The CDR3 consists of 11 residues. CDR3 nucleotides: TGTGCCTGGAGTGACCCCTACGAGCAGTACTTC. It is translated as CAWSDPYEQYF.

In its sample, this clonotype was seen many times. The J gene is TRBJ2-7, the V gene TRBV25-1; D remains unclear. Germline CDR1 MGHDK, CDR2 SYGVNS. The CDR3 is 15 amino acids. Trimming removed 2 bases at V and 0 bases at J, with 11 bases between. The CDR3 here is CASSEGDTYSYEQYF. The CDR3 DNA is TGTGCCAGCAGTGAAGGTGACACGTACTCCTACGAGCAGTACTTC.

This clonotype was seen many times. The rearrangement uses TRBV7-9 and TRBJ2-5; perhaps TRBD2 as D (5 bases). Germline V CDR1 and CDR2: SEHNR, FQNEAQ (reference sequence). V lost 6 bases and J 3 bases, leaving 11 bases between the germline ends. The CDR3 loop spans 13 amino acids. CDR3 in amino acids: CASSGGLEETQYF. The DNA of the CDR3 is TGTGCCAGCAGTGGAGGCTTAGAAGAGACCCAGTACTTC.

CDR3 region: CASSYGLAREQFF. CDR3 nucleotides: TGTGCCAGCAGCTACGGACTAGCCCGAGAGCAGTTCTTC. The chain has TRBV7-9 and TRBJ2-1; 8 nucleotides align to TRBD2. CDR1 and CDR2 from the germline V gene are SEHNR and FQNEAQ (reference sequence). V lost 4 bases to trimming and J lost 10 bases; unmatched junction nucleotides: 6. The length of the CDR3 is 13 residues.